Listed below are T cell receptor beta chains from one sample, sequenced in a study of blood T cell repertoires in COVID-19. Produced via immunoSEQ multiplex PCR; TCRdb's table is partial and in-frame only. The sample shows around 470,000 clones, roughly 89% of them seen only once. The sequencing input was peripheral blood. Every receptor here comes from a man between 18 and 29 years old with COVID-19, enrolled during active disease. The CDR3 runs from the conserved cysteine through the conserved F or W. D genes are given only for firm matches. Clone size appears in some rows only: once, few, many, or a class for an expanded clone.

d_call j_call v_call clone_size cdr3_nt cdr3_aa
TRBD2 TRBJ2-2 TRBV27 once TGTGCCAGCAGTTCGGCGGGGGGCGGGGAGCTGTTTTTT CASSSAGGGELFF
TRBD1 TRBJ1-4 TRBV5-4 - TGTGCCAGCAGTTCGGACAGGGGTTCTGAAAAACTGTTTTTT CASSSDRGSEKLFF
- TRBJ2-2 TRBV6-1 - TGTGCCAGCAGTGAAGTTCCAGGATGGACCGGGGAGCTGTTTTTT CASSEVPGWTGELFF
- TRBJ1-1 TRBV11-2 - TGTGCCAGCAGCTTGAGTGACTCCGAAGCTTTCTTT CASSLSDSEAFF
TRBD2 TRBJ2-2 TRBV2 - TGTGCCAGCAGTCTTTTAGCGGGAGGAACCGGGGAGCTGTTTTTT CASSLLAGGTGELFF
TRBD1 TRBJ2-5 TRBV7-9 - TGTGCCAGCAGTGCCGGGACAGCTAAAGAGACCCAGTACTTC CASSAGTAKETQYF
- TRBJ1-5 TRBV19 few TGTGCCAGTAGCGACAGCAGGAATCAGCCCCAGCATTTT CASSDSRNQPQHF
TRBD2 TRBJ2-7 TRBV3-1/TRBV3-2 - TGTGCCAGCAGCCGCGGAGCGGGAGCCCCTGAGCAGTACTTC CASSRGAGAPEQYF
TRBD1 TRBJ1-1 TRBV6-5 - TGTGCCAGCAGTCCGGGACAGGGCTCGAACACTGAAGCTTTCTTT CASSPGQGSNTEAFF
- TRBJ2-4 TRBV9 - TGTGCCAGCAGCGTAGGAAGCTCTGGAGGGGCCAAAAACATTCAGTACTTC CASSVGSSGGAKNIQYF
TRBD1 TRBJ2-7 TRBV27 - TGTGCCAGCAGTTCTCGTTCGACAGGGACCAACGAGCAGTACTTC CASSSRSTGTNEQYF